The sequence of this T cell receptor (beta chain) was determined in a study of blood T cell repertoires in COVID-19 (dated by TCRdb to the early 2020s). Background on the whole study: Collaborator samples came from the United States, Italy and Spain and covered acute and convalescent phases of COVID-19. The material from the prospective study consisted of cDNA or gDNA derived from T cells, B-cell-depleted T cells, or PBMCs. The dataset comprised deeply sampled blood TCRbeta repertoires from subjects exposed to, actively infected with, or recovered from COVID-19. The repertoires were released in a freely available public database meant as a resource for research on the immune response to SARS-CoV-2. The samples were drawn from two sources: the first 160 participants of the ongoing ImmuneRACE study, and about 1,300 subjects contributed by 6 global collaborators. A de-identified subject ID, COVID-19 status, age in years and sex were almost always included in the sample metadata. Where available, HLA class I and class II types were obtained from metadata supplied by the sample provider rather than from assay-based typing. General conclusions and limits of the study: The amount of clinical and demographic metadata varied by source and participant and was provided uncurated.

Of note for this clone: Its antigen specificity is not known. Base-call qualities are not available, and no considerably larger clone is one nucleotide away.

TCRbeta CDR3 regions were amplified from genomic DNA using the immunoSEQ Assay, a bias-controlled multiplex PCR. Processing in the source paper ran as follows. Nucleated cell counts per sample were estimated from amplification of reference gene primers within the assay. To quantify the absolute abundance of each unique TCRbeta CDR3 rearrangement, sequence reads were collapsed and filtered. For each sample, productive Simpson clonality was calculated by taking the square root of Simpson's diversity index across productive rearrangements. TCRdb re-hosts the immuneACCESS table, in-frame sequences only. Its copies lack some clones; in the studies checked, an unresolved V gene accounts for under half of them, and the cause for the rest is not known. The V and J calls and clone size come from that table; D and trimming were worked out from the DNA. Within this sample are under 250,000 clones, with around nine tenths of them counted one time only. Clones ranked in the top ten supply over 0.75% of the sample.

Measured from the cysteine to the phenylalanine, the CDR3 is 13 residues long. Only the CDR3 region is kept as DNA, spanning 39 bases read in frame from base 1. V is pared back by 6 bases and J by 4 bases, with 12 bases lying between the germline termini. One collaborating source in Seattle enrolled patients while the patients were actively infected and followed the patients over time throughout the course of disease. Collaborating institutions collected whole blood in K2EDTA tubes following their own protocols. For TCRbeta analysis, collaborator samples were shipped as frozen whole blood, as isolated PBMCs, or as DNA extracted from either sample type.

The receptor's source is a man aged 55 to 70 with COVID-19, enrolled during active disease. The sequence joins TRBV12-3 or TRBV12-4 to TRBJ1-2; the D region possibly corresponds to TRBD1 (6 bases align). Sequenced input: peripheral blood. The nucleotide sequence reads as follows: TGTGCCAGCAGCTTGGACAGCGCCTATGGCTACACCTTC. Its protein is CASSLDSAYGYTF.